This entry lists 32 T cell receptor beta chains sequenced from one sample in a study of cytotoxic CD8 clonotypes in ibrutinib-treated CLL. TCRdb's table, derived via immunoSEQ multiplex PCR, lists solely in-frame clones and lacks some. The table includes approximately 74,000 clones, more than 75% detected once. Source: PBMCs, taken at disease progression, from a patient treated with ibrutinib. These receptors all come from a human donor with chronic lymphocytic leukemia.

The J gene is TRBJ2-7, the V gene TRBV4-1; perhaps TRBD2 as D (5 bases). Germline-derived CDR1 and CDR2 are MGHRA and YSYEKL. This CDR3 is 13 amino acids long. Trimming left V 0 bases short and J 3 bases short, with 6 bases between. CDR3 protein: CASSQDRGYEQYF. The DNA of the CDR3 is TGCGCCAGCAGCCAAGATCGGGGCTACGAGCAGTACTTC.

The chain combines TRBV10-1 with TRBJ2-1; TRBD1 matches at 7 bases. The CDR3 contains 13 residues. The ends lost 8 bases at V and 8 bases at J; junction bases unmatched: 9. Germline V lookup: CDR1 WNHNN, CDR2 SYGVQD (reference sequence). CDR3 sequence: CASGERGLHEQFF. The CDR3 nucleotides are TGCGCCAGCGGGGAGAGGGGGCTTCATGAGCAGTTCTTC.

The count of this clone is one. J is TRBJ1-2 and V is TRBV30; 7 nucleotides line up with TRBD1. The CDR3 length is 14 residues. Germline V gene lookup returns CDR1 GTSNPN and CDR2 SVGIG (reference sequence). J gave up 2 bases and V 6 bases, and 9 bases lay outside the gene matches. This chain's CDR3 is CACRMAGGNYGYTF. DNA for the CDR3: TGTGCCTGCCGTATGGCAGGGGGGAACTATGGCTACACCTTC.

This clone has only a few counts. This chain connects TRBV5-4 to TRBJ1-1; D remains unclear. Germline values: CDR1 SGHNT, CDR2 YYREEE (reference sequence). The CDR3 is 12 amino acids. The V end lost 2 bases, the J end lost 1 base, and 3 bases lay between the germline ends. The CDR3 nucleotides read TGTGCCAGCAGCTTCAAGAACACTGAAGCTTTCTTT. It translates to CASSFKNTEAFF.

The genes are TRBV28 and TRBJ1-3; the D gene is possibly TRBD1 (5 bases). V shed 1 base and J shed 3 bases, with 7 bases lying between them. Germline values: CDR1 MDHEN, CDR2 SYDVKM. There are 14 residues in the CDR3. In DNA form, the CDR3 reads TGTGCCAGCAGTTTATTGGGGGTTGGAAACACCATATATTTT. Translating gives CASSLLGVGNTIYF. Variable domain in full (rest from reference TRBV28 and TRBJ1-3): DVKVTQSSRYLVKRTGEKVFLECVQDMDHENMFWYRQDPGLGLRLIYFSYDVKMKEKGDIPEGYSVSREKKERFSLILESASTNQTSMYLCASSLLGVGNTIYFGEGSWLTVV.

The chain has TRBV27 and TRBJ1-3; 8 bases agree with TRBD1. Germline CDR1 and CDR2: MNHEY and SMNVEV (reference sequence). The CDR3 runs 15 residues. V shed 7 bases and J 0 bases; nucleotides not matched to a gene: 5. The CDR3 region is CASKWDRTSGNTIYF. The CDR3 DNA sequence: TGTGCCAGCAAATGGGACAGGACCTCTGGAAACACCATATATTTT.

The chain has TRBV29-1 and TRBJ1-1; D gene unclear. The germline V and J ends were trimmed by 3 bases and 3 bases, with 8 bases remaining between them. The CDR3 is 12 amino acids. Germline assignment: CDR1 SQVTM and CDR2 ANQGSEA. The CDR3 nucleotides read TGCAGCGTTGACAGGTCTTACACTGAAGCTTTCTTT. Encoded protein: CSVDRSYTEAFF.

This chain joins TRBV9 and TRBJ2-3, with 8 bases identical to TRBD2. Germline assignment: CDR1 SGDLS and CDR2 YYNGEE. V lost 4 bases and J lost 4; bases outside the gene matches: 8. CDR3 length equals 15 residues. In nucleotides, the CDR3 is TGTGCCAGCAGCACTAGCGGTCTAGGGGCAGATACGCAGTATTTT. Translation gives CASSTSGLGADTQYF.

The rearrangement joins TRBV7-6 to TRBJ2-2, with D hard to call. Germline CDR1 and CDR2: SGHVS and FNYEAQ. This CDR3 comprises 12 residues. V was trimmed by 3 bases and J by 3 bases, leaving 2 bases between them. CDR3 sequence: CASSFYTGELFF. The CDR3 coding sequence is TGTGCCAGCAGCTTTTACACCGGGGAGCTGTTTTTT.

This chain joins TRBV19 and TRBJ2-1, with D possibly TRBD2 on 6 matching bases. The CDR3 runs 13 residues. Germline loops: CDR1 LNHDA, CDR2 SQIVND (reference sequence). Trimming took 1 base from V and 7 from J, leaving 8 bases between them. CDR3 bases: TGTGCCAGTAGTATAGGTGCGGGGAATGAGCAGTTCTTC. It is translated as CASSIGAGNEQFF. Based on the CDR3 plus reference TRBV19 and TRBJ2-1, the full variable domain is DGGITQSPKYLFRKEGQNVTLSCEQNLNHDAMYWYRQDPGQGLRLIYYSQIVNDFQKGDIAEGYSVSREKKESFPLTVTSAQKNPTAFYLCASSIGAGNEQFFGPGTRLTVL.

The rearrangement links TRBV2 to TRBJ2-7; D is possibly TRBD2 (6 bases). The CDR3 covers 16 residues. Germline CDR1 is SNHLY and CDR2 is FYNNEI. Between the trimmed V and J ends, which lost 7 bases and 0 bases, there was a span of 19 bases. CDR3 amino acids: CASIQWGGASSYEQYF. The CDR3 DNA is TGTGCCAGCATTCAATGGGGCGGGGCTAGCTCCTACGAGCAGTACTTC.

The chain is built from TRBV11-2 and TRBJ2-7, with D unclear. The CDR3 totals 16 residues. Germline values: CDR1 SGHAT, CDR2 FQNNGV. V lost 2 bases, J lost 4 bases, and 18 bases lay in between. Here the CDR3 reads CASSLRNKAHPYEQYF. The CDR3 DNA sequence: TGTGCCAGCAGCTTAAGGAATAAGGCCCATCCTTACGAGCAGTACTTC. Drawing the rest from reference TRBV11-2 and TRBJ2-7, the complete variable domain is EAGVAQSPRYKIIEKRQSVAFWCNPISGHATLYWYQQILGQGPKLLIQFQNNGVVDDSQLPKDRFSAERLKGVDSTLKIQPAKLEDSAVYLCASSLRNKAHPYEQYFGPGTRLTVT.

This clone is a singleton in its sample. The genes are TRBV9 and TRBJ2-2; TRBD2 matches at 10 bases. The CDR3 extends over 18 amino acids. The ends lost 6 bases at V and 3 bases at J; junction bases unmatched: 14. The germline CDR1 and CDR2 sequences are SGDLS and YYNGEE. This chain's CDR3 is CASTRGSSGRMDTGELFF. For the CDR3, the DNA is TGTGCCAGCACCCGAGGGAGTAGCGGGAGGATGGACACCGGGGAGCTGTTTTTT.

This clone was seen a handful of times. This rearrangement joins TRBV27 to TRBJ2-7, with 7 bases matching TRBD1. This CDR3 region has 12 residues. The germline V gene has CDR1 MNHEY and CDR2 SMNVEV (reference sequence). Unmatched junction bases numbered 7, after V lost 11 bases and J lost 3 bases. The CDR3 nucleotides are TGTGCCCGTGGACAGGTTAACTACGAGCAGTACTTC. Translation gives CARGQVNYEQYF.

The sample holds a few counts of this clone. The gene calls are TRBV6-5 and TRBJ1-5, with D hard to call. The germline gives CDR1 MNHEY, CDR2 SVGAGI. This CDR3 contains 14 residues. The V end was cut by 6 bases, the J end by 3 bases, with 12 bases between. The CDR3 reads CASSPPGNNQPQHF. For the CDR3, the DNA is TGTGCCAGCAGCCCCCCGGGGAACAATCAGCCCCAGCATTTT.

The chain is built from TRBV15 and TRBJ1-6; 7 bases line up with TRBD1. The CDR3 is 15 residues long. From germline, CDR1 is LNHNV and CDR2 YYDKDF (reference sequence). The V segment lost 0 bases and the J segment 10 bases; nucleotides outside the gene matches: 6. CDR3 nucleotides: TGTGCCACCAGCAGAGAACCGGGACAGAACTCACCCCTCCACTTT. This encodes CATSREPGQNSPLHF.

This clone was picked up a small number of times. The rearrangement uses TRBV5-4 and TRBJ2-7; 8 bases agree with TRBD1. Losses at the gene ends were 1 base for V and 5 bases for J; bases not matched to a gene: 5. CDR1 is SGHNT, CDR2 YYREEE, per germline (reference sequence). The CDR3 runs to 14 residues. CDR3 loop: CASSLPTGGNEQYF. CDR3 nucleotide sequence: TGTGCCAGCAGCTTGCCCACAGGGGGTAACGAGCAGTACTTC. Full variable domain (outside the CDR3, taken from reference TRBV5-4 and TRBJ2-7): ETGVTQSPTHLIKTRGQQVTLRCSSQSGHNTVSWYQQALGQGPQFIFQYYREEENGRGNFPPRFSGLQFPNYSSELNVNALELDDSALYLCASSLPTGGNEQYFGPGTRLTVT.

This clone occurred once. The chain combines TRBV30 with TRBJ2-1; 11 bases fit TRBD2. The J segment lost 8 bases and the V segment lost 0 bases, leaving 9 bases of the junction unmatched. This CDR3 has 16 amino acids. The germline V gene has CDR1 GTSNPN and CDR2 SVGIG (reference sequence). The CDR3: CAWSVQVAGGPYEQFF. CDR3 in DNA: TGTGCCTGGAGTGTACAGGTAGCGGGAGGGCCCTATGAGCAGTTCTTC.

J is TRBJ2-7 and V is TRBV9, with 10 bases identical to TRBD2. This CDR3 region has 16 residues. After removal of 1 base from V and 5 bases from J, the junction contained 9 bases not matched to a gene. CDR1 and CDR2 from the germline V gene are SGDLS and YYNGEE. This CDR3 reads CASSVLPSGSGHEQYF. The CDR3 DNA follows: TGTGCCAGCAGCGTATTACCTAGCGGGAGTGGGCACGAGCAGTACTTC.

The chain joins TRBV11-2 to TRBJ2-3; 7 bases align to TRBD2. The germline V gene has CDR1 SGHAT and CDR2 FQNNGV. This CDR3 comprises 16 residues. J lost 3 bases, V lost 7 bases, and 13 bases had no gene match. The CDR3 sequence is CASIPWGGEGTDTQYF. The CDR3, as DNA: TGTGCCAGCATCCCCTGGGGGGGGGAGGGGACAGATACGCAGTATTTT.

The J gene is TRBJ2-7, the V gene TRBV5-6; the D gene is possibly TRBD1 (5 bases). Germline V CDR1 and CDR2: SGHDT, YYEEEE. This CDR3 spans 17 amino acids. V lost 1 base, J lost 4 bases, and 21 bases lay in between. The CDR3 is CASSLPGSGFLGYEQYF. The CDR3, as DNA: TGTGCCAGCAGCTTGCCAGGGTCAGGATTTCTTGGATACGAGCAGTACTTC.

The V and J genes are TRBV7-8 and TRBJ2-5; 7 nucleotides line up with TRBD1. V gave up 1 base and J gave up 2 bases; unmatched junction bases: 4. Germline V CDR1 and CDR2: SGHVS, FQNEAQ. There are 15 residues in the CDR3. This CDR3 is CASSLVGTAQETQYF. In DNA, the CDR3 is TGTGCCAGCAGCTTAGTAGGGACAGCACAAGAGACCCAGTACTTC.

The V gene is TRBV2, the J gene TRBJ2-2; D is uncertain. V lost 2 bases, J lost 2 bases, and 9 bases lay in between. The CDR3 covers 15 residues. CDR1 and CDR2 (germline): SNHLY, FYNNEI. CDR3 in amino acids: CASSERPGNTGELFF. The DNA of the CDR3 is TGTGCCAGCAGTGAACGGCCAGGCAACACCGGGGAGCTGTTTTTT.

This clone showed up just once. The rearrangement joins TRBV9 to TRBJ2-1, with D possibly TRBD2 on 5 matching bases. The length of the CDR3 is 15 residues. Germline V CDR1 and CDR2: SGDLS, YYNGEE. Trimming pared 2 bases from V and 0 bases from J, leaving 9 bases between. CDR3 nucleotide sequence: TGTGCCAGCAGCGTCATAGCGTACTCCTACAATGAGCAGTTCTTC. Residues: CASSVIAYSYNEQFF.

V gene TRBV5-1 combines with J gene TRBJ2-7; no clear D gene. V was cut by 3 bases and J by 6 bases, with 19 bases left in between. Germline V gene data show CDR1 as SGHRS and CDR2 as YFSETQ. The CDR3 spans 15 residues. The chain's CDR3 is CASSSDPDSWGEQYF. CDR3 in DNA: TGCGCCAGCAGCTCGGATCCGGATTCATGGGGCGAGCAGTACTTC. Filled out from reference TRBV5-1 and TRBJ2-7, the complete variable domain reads KAGVTQTPRYLIKTRGQQVTLSCSPISGHRSVSWYQQTPGQGLQFLFEYFSETQRNKGNFPGRFSGRQFSNSRSEMNVSTLELGDSALYLCASSSDPDSWGEQYFGPGTRLTVT.

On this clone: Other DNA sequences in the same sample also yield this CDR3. CDR3 sequence reads: CASSRDRSYNEQFF. In DNA form, the CDR3 reads TGTGCCAGCTCACGGGACAGGTCCTACAATGAGCAGTTCTTC. The gene calls are TRBV18 and TRBJ2-1, with TRBD1 matching over 8 bases. CDR3 length equals 14 residues. The trim removed 4 bases at V and 1 base at J, leaving 0 bases unmatched. CDR1 and CDR2 from the germline V gene are KGHSH and LQKENI.

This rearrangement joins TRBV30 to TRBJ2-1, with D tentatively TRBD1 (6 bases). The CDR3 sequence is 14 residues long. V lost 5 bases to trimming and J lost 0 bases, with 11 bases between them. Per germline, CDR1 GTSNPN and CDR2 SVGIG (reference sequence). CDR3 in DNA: TGTGCCTGGGTCCGGGACAACTCCTACAATGAGCAGTTCTTC. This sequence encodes CAWVRDNSYNEQFF.

The chain's CDR3 is CASSSGPTVEYEQYF. CDR3 bases: TGTGCCAGCAGCTCCGGGCCTACCGTGGAGTACGAGCAGTACTTC. The chain joins TRBV13 to TRBJ2-7; D is unresolved. Germline V gene sequence: CDR1 PRHDT, CDR2 FYEKMQ (reference sequence). The CDR3 spans 15 residues. Trimming took off 4 bases at V and 4 bases at J, with 17 bases between the two ends.

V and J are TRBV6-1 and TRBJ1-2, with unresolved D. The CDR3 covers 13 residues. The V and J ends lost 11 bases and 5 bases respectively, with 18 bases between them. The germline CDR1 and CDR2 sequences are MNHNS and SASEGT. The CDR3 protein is CAASGGSRYGYTF. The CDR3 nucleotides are TGTGCCGCCTCGGGAGGGAGTAGGTATGGCTACACCTTC.

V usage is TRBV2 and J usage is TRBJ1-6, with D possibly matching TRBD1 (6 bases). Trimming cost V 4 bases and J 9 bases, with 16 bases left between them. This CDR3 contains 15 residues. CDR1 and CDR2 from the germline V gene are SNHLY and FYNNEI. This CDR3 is CASSATQGIGSPLHF. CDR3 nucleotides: TGTGCCAGCAGTGCAACTCAGGGGATAGGTTCACCCCTCCACTTT.

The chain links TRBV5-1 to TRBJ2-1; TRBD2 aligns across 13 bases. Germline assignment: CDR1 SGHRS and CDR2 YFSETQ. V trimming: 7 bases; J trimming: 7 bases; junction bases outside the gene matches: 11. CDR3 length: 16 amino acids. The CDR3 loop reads CASSQTSGGAVNEQFF. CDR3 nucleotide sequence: TGCGCCAGCTCCCAAACTAGCGGGGGGGCGGTAAATGAGCAGTTCTTC.

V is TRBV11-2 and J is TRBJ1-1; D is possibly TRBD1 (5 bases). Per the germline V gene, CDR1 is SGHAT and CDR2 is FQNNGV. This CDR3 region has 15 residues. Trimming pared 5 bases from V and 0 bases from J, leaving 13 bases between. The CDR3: CASSRGFKLNTEAFF. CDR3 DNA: TGTGCCAGCAGCAGGGGTTTCAAGCTGAACACTGAAGCTTTCTTT.